This T cell receptor beta chain came from a study of blood T cells in healthy people across ages. This clonotype was detected only a few times. Its specificity is not known. Compared with germline, one end of the junction differs, possibly owing to a read error. Study results and caveats: TCR beta diversity tracked closely with naive T cell percentage.

The second PCR ran about 7 to 12 cycles with a sample-barcoded 5' primer and J-beta primers. One entry per CDR3 protein results from TCRdb running MiXCR on the 5' RACE reads. The data hold 850,000 to 1,000,000 distinct CDR3 sequences, with roughly 51% observed a single time. The sequence was obtained from an older woman in good health. Sequencing was carried out using blood.

CDR3 sequence reads: CASSYERDSNF. The CDR3 bases are TGTGCCAGCAGCTATGAGCGGGACAGTAATTTC. V usage is TRBV7-2 and J usage is TRBJ2-7, with D possibly being TRBD1 or TRBD2 (7 bases each). The germline gives CDR1 SGHTA, CDR2 FQGNSA. This CDR3 contains 11 residues.